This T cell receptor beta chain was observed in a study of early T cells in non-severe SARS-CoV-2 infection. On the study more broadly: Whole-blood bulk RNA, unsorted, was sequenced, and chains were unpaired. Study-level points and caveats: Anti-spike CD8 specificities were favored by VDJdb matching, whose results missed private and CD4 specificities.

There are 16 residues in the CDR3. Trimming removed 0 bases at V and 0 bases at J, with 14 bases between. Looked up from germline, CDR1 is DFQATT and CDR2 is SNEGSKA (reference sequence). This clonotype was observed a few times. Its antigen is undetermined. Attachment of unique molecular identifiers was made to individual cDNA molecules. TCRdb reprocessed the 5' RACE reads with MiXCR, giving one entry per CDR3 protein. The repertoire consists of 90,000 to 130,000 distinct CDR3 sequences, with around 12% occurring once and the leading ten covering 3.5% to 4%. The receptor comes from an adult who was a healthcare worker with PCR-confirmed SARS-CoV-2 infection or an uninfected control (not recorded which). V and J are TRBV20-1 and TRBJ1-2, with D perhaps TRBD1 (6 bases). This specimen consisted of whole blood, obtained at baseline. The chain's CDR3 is CSARDTTGLTNYGYTF. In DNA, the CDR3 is TGCAGTGCTAGAGATACGACAGGCCTCACTAACTATGGCTACACCTTC.